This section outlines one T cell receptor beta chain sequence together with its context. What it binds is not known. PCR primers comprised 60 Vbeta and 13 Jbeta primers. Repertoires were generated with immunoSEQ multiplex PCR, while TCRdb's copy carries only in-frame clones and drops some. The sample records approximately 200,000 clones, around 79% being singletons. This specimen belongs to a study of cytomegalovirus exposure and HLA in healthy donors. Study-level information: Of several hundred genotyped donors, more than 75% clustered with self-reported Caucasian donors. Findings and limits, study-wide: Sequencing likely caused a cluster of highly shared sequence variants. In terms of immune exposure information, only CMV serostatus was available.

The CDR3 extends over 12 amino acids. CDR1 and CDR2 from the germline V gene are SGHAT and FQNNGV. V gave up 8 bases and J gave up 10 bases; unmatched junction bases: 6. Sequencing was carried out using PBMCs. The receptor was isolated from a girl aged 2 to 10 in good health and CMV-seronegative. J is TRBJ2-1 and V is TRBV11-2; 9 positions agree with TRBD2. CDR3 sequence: CASGRLADEQFF. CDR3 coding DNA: TGTGCCAGCGGCCGACTAGCGGACGAGCAGTTCTTC. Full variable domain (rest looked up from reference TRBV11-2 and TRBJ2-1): EAGVAQSPRYKIIEKRQSVAFWCNPISGHATLYWYQQILGQGPKLLIQFQNNGVVDDSQLPKDRFSAERLKGVDSTLKIQPAKLEDSAVYLCASGRLADEQFFGPGTRLTVL.